A single T cell receptor (beta chain) is shown here with its context. Its antigen is unidentified. TCRdb's copy holds only in-frame clones and misses some; the assay was immunoSEQ multiplex PCR. The table lists about 190,000 clones, 85% to 95% of them singletons. These data are taken from a study of T cell responses to AZD1222 COVID-19 vaccine. Findings and limits, study-wide: It should be noted that donors were predominantly white British and more often female, and clonal diversity was possibly underestimated. It was only 6 or 7 AZD1222 recipients who were seropositive at baseline. Samples come after the peak T cell response, not at day 14.

This receptor was identified in an adult in good health. The sample in question was peripheral blood, obtained on day 0 of AZD1222 vaccination.

This CDR3 reads CASIRENTEAFF. The CDR3, as DNA: TGTGCCAGCATAAGGGAGAACACTGAAGCTTTCTTT. This chain connects TRBV12-3 or TRBV12-4 to TRBJ1-1; D remains ambiguous. The CDR3 extends over 12 amino acids. V was pared by 7 bases and J by 1 base, with 7 bases between.